Listed below are T cell receptor beta chains from one sample, sequenced in a study of blood T cell repertoires in COVID-19. Profiling relied on immunoSEQ multiplex PCR, and the TCRdb table lists in-frame clones only, not all of them. The data contain about 210,000 clones, about 91% of them seen just once; the ten biggest clones take up about 5%. Sequenced sample: peripheral blood. These receptors all come from a woman between 40 and 55 years old with acute or convalescent COVID-19. CDR3s include the opening cysteine and the closing phenylalanine or tryptophan. A D gene is named only where the DNA matches it firmly. Rows give clone size only sometimes, using once, few, many, or a class for an expanded clone.

>-|TRBV7-9|-|TRBJ1-2
TGTGCCAGCAGCTTTACCCGAGGGAATGGCTACACCTTC
CASSFTRGNGYTF
>-|TRBV9|-|TRBJ1-1
TGTGCCAGCAGCTCTACAGGGTACACTGAAGCTTTCTTT
CASSSTGYTEAFF
>-|TRBV7-2|-|TRBJ1-1
TGTGCCAGCAGGTGGGACTATGAAGCTTTCTTT
CASRWDYEAFF
>TRBD1|TRBV5-1|few|TRBJ1-6
TGCGCCAGCAGCCGGACAGGGGGCGCGGTTTCCTATAATTCACCCCTCCACTTT
CASSRTGGAVSYNSPLHF
>-|TRBV12-3/TRBV12-4|-|TRBJ1-6
TGTGCCAGCGGAGGGTCCTATAATTCACCCCTCCACTTT
CASGGSYNSPLHF
>-|TRBV15|-|TRBJ1-4
TGTGCCACCAGCAGAGGAGGGACAACTAATGAAAAACTGTTTTTT
CATSRGGTTNEKLFF
>TRBD2|TRBV12-5|-|TRBJ2-5
TGTGCTAGTGGCCCCAATAGCGGGGTCCCGTACCAAGAGACCCAGTACTTC
CASGPNSGVPYQETQYF
>TRBD2|TRBV5-4|-|TRBJ2-3
TGTGCCAGCACCCCTTGGACTAGCGGGGGCACAGATACGCAGTATTTT
CASTPWTSGGTDTQYF
>TRBD1|TRBV6-5|-|TRBJ1-1
TGTGCCAGCAGAGGGACAGGGGAAGCTTACACTGAAGCTTTCTTT
CASRGTGEAYTEAFF
>TRBD1|TRBV4-1|-|TRBJ1-2
TGCGCCAGCAGCCAGCCGGGACAGGGAAATGGCTACACCTTC
CASSQPGQGNGYTF
>TRBD1|TRBV6-5|few|TRBJ1-1
TGTGCCAGCAGGGGAGGACAGGGAAACACTGAAGCTTTCTTT
CASRGGQGNTEAFF
>TRBD1|TRBV6-1|-|TRBJ1-3
TGTGCCAGCAGTAAAGTGGGACAGGGCACTGGAAACACCATATATTTT
CASSKVGQGTGNTIYF
>TRBD1|TRBV30|-|TRBJ1-5
TGTGCCTGGACAGGGGGATCTGGTAATCAGCCCCAGCATTTT
CAWTGGSGNQPQHF
>-|TRBV10-2|-|TRBJ1-2
TGCGCCAGCACCTCCCCCGAGTTACAGGGACCGGATGGCTACACCTTC
CASTSPELQGPDGYTF
>-|TRBV6-5|-|TRBJ2-1
TGTGCCAGCACCAGGAGGGGCTCCTACAATGAGCAGTTCTTC
CASTRRGSYNEQFF
>-|TRBV19|-|TRBJ2-1
TGTGCCAGTAGTATAGATTGGCGGCAGTACAATGAGCAGTTCTTC
CASSIDWRQYNEQFF
>-|TRBV6-4|-|TRBJ2-2
TGTGCCAGTGCTTCTGAAGGGGGGAACACCGGGGAGCTGTTTTTT
CASASEGGNTGELFF
>-|TRBV5-4|once|TRBJ1-2
TGTGCCAGCAGCTCCAGCTTTGGAGGGACCTATGGCTACACCTTC
CASSSSFGGTYGYTF
>-|TRBV5-6|few|TRBJ2-1
TGTGCCAGCAGCTTGTACAGGGTTGCCGGCCATGAGCAGTTCTTC
CASSLYRVAGHEQFF
>-|TRBV18|-|TRBJ2-5
TGTGCCAGCTCACCACCGCCTCGCCACTCTGTGGAGACCCAGTACTTC
CASSPPPRHSVETQYF
>TRBD1|TRBV5-1|once|TRBJ1-2
TGCGCCAGCAGCTTGGCCGTGGGACAGGGGGACTATGGCTACACCTTC
CASSLAVGQGDYGYTF
>-|TRBV18|-|TRBJ2-2
TGTGCCAGCTCCCCTGTTGGGGGCAACACCGGGGAGCTGTTTTTT
CASSPVGGNTGELFF
>TRBD2|TRBV6-2/TRBV6-3|-|TRBJ2-1
TGTGCCAGCAGTTACTCGCTAGCGGGGGGCGGCAATGAGCAGTTCTTC
CASSYSLAGGGNEQFF
>TRBD2|TRBV9|-|TRBJ2-5
TGTGCCAGCAGCGTAGGATCGCGGGGGGGCCGGGAGACCCAGTACTTC
CASSVGSRGGRETQYF
>-|TRBV6-4|-|TRBJ1-1
TGTGCCAGCAGTGACTCGGGTAAGGGACGGGAGGAAGCTTTCTTT
CASSDSGKGREEAFF
>-|TRBV6-5|once|TRBJ1-5
TGTGCCAGCAGTCGAGACGGGGTACGGGCCCAGCATTTT
CASSRDGVRAQHF
>TRBD2|TRBV29-1|-|TRBJ2-3
TGCAGCGTTGAACCAACTAGCGGCAGCACAGATACGCAGTATTTT
CSVEPTSGSTDTQYF
>-|TRBV11-3|-|TRBJ2-2
TGTGCCAGCAGCCAAAACGTAGGGGGTTACACCGGGGAGCTGTTTTTT
CASSQNVGGYTGELFF